The 8 T cell receptor beta chains presented below share a single source sample, sequenced in a study of T cells after yellow fever vaccination. Using its own MiXCR run on the 5' RACE reads, TCRdb lists one record per CDR3 protein. Of about 340,000 distinct CDR3 sequences listed, approximately 13% are singletons. The source was CD4+ T cells sorted from PBMCs, collected 15 days after the yellow fever booster vaccination. Every receptor here comes from a man between 18 and 35 years old who received the YFV17D yellow fever vaccine.

This clonotype was picked up a small number of times. The rearrangement links TRBV12-5 to TRBJ2-5; D call uncertain. The length of the CDR3 is 13 residues. CDR1 and CDR2 (germline): LGHNT, FRNRAP. Trimming left V 3 bases short and J 4 bases short, with 9 bases between. CDR3: CASGFVGGETQYF. CDR3 nucleotide sequence: TGTGCTAGTGGTTTCGTGGGTGGAGAGACCCAGTACTTC.

V and J are TRBV5-1 and TRBJ2-5, with D possibly matching TRBD1 (6 bases). V dropped 5 bases and J dropped 2 bases, with 10 bases sitting between them. The CDR3 sequence is 13 residues long. Germline CDR1 reads SGHRS; CDR2 reads YFSETQ. The CDR3 reads CASRIQGQETQYF. The CDR3 DNA is TGCGCCAGCAGAATACAGGGTCAAGAGACCCAGTACTTC.

This clonotype was seen many times. The chain is built from TRBV10-3 and TRBJ2-1; unclear D gene. CDR1 is ENHRY, CDR2 SYGVKD, per germline. The CDR3 runs to 14 residues. V lost 0 bases to trimming and J lost 0 bases, with 3 bases between them. The CDR3 loop reads CAISESTSYNEQFF. CDR3 bases: TGTGCCATCAGTGAGTCAACCTCCTACAATGAGCAGTTCTTC.

This clonotype was found many times. The chain recombines TRBV6-2 or TRBV6-3 with TRBJ1-1; D is perhaps TRBD1 (5 bases). CDR3 length equals 12 residues. The ends were cut back, 2 bases at V and 7 bases at J, with 8 bases in the middle. CDR1 is MNHEY and CDR2 is SVGEGT in the germline V gene. In nucleotides, the CDR3 is TGTGCCAGCAGTTACAGGGGTCATGAAGCTTTCTTT. The encoded protein is CASSYRGHEAFF.

The chain is built from TRBV4-3 and TRBJ2-3; TRBD1 aligns across 10 bases. This CDR3 spans 17 amino acids. V dropped 1 base and J dropped 3; count of bases not matched to a gene: 7. Germline CDR1 reads LGHNA; CDR2 reads YSLEER. CDR3 sequence: CASSQVVDRGLTDTQYF. CDR3 sequence (DNA): TGCGCCAGCAGCCAAGTGGTCGACAGGGGGCTAACAGATACGCAGTATTTT.

This chain uses TRBV29-1 with TRBJ2-7, with unresolved D. The V and J ends lost 3 bases and 1 base respectively, with 10 bases between them. The CDR3 is 13 residues long. CDR1 is SQVTM, CDR2 ANQGSEA, per germline. DNA of the CDR3: TGCAGCGTTGACCAGTGGGGATCCTACGAGCAGTACTTC. Its protein is CSVDQWGSYEQYF.

This clonotype was seen only a few times. The chain joins TRBV4-2 to TRBJ1-6; tentative D call: TRBD1 (5 bases). Germline V gene data show CDR1 as LGHNA and CDR2 as YNFKEQ. This CDR3 has 15 amino acids. Trimming left V 0 bases short and J 14 bases short, with 17 bases between. The CDR3, as DNA: TGTGCCAGCAGCCAAGAAAAGGGCCGGAGGGGAGCCCTCCACTTT. It specifies CASSQEKGRRGALHF.

The V gene is TRBV11-3, the J gene TRBJ1-1, with D perhaps matching TRBD1 (6 bases). V lost 4 bases and J 7 bases, leaving 13 bases between the germline ends. This CDR3 spans 13 amino acids. CDR1 SGHNT and CDR2 YENEEA come from the germline V gene. The DNA for the CDR3 is TGTGCCAGCAGCTCCAGACAGGACCATGAAGCTTTCTTT. This codes for CASSSRQDHEAFF.